This passage covers 26 T cell receptor beta chains from one sample sequenced in a study of Tregs in tolerant kidney transplant recipients. Data came from immunoSEQ multiplex PCR; TCRdb stores just in-frame clones and leaves some out. The repertoire holds tens of thousands of clones, with about 90% as singletons. Related graft donors supplied nonmyeloablative bone marrow transplants, and mixed chimerism was transient. Specimen: CD8+ T cells from blood (PBMCs), collected 24 months after the transplant. Receptor source: a human patient who received a combined kidney and bone marrow transplant. Some T cells may trace back to the graft donor.

The chain is built from TRBV7-9 and TRBJ2-3; the match to TRBD1 covers 8 bases. Germline V lookup: CDR1 SEHNR, CDR2 FQNEAQ (reference sequence). The CDR3 spans 16 residues. The ends lost 5 bases at V and 5 bases at J; junction bases unmatched: 12. CDR3 sequence reads: CASSLLQGAGGDTQYF. CDR3 nucleotide sequence: TGTGCCAGCAGCCTCCTTCAGGGGGCCGGAGGAGATACGCAGTATTTT.

Notes on this clone: The DNA is omitted, as the CDR3 cannot be located on it reliably, and the CDR3 follows TCRdb's listing. The chain uses TRBV19 and TRBJ1-5; the D call of TRBD1 is as the table states it, not checked on the DNA. Looked up from germline, CDR1 is LNHDA and CDR2 is SQIVND (reference sequence). The CDR3 region is 15 residues in length, termini included. Here the CDR3 reads CASTSGTGGNQPQHF.

This sequence joins TRBV7-2 and TRBJ2-1; 12 nucleotides line up with TRBD2. Trimming at V came to 5 bases and at J to 5 bases, leaving 4 bases not matched to a gene. Germline loops: CDR1 SGHTA, CDR2 FQGNSA. There are 15 residues in the CDR3. CDR3 residues: CASSVTSGRNNEQFF. CDR3 DNA: TGTGCCAGCAGCGTAACTAGCGGGAGGAACAATGAGCAGTTCTTC. Looking up the rest from reference TRBV7-2 and TRBJ2-1 gives the full variable domain: GAGVSQSPSNKVTEKGKDVELRCDPISGHTALYWYRQSLGQGLEFLIYFQGNSAPDKSGLPSDRFSAERTGGSVSTLTIQRTQQEDSAVYLCASSVTSGRNNEQFFGPGTRLTVL.

This chain connects TRBV15 to TRBJ2-3, with TRBD2 identical over 9 bases. The junction had 11 bases not matched to a gene; V was cut back by 5 bases and J by 2 bases. Looked up from germline, CDR1 is LNHNV and CDR2 is YYDKDF (reference sequence). The CDR3 has 17 amino acids. The CDR3 sequence: CATSGPRRLADTDTQYF. CDR3 bases: TGTGCCACCAGCGGACCTCGGAGACTAGCGGACACAGATACGCAGTATTTT. Together with reference TRBV15 and TRBJ2-3, the CDR3 gives the full variable domain: DAMVIQNPRYQVTQFGKPVTLSCSQTLNHNVMYWYQQKSSQAPKLLFHYYDKDFNNEADTPDNFQSRRPNTSFCFLDIRSPGLGDTAMYLCATSGPRRLADTDTQYFGPGTRLTVL.

The rearrangement uses TRBV7-9 and TRBJ1-2, with a possible D match to TRBD1 (6 bases). CDR3 length: 15 amino acids. CDR1 and CDR2 from the germline V gene are SEHNR and FQNEAQ (reference sequence). With 5 bases removed from V and 11 bases from J, the gap between germline ends came to 24 bases. CDR3 DNA: TGTGCCAGCAGCGCCCAACAGGGAACGGAGGTTAGGTACACCTTC. It specifies CASSAQQGTEVRYTF.

CDR3 DNA: TGTGCCAGTAGGACAGGGCCCCGATTGGAGAACACTGAAGCTTTCTTT. Translated: CASRTGPRLENTEAFF. The chain carries TRBV19 and TRBJ1-1; 7 bases match TRBD1. Germline assignment: CDR1 LNHDA and CDR2 SQIVND (reference sequence). The trim removed 6 bases at V and 1 base at J, leaving 11 bases unmatched. The CDR3 is 16 amino acids.

The chain has TRBV27 and TRBJ1-1; possible D gene TRBD1, 6 bases. CDR3 length equals 13 residues. Germline V gene data show CDR1 as MNHEY and CDR2 as SMNVEV (reference sequence). V lost 7 bases to trimming and J lost 8 bases, with 17 bases between them. The CDR3 DNA is TGTGCCAGCACTCCTACCCCGGACAGCGAAGCTTTCTTT. It is translated as CASTPTPDSEAFF.

The rearrangement links TRBV5-6 to TRBJ1-5; D is unclear. The CDR3 contains 14 residues. Germline CDR1 reads SGHDT; CDR2 reads YYEEEE. The V end lost 0 bases, the J end lost 2 bases, and 6 bases lay between the germline ends. The CDR3 loop is CASSLGAGNQPQHF. CDR3 DNA sequence: TGTGCCAGCAGCTTGGGAGCGGGCAATCAGCCCCAGCATTTT. Filled out from reference TRBV5-6 and TRBJ1-5, the complete variable domain reads DAGVTQSPTHLIKTRGQQVTLRCSPKSGHDTVSWYQQALGQGPQFIFQYYEEEERQRGNFPDRFSGHQFPNYSSELNVNALLLGDSALYLCASSLGAGNQPQHFGDGTRLSIL.

The chain carries TRBV7-3 and TRBJ1-2; 10 bases line up with TRBD1. The CDR3 totals 13 residues. Unmatched junction bases numbered 12, after V lost 6 bases and J lost 14 bases. The V gene's germline CDR1 is SGHTA and CDR2 FQGTGA. CDR3 sequence reads: CASRGTGESYRTF. In nucleotides, the CDR3 is TGTGCCAGCAGGGGGACAGGGGAGTCTTATAGGACCTTC.

This clone was counted a single time. The chain is built from TRBV2 and TRBJ1-4; TRBD1 is a possible D gene (6 bases). The CDR3 is 18 residues long. With 0 bases removed from V and 7 bases from J, the gap between germline ends came to 21 bases. Germline values: CDR1 SNHLY, CDR2 FYNNEI. The CDR3 loop reads CASSEAWAGAGAGEKLFF. The CDR3 nucleotides are TGTGCCAGCAGTGAAGCCTGGGCGGGGGCCGGCGCTGGTGAAAAACTGTTTTTT.

As DNA, the CDR3 is TGTGCCAGCAGCCCCACTCCGGGATCGAGCTCCTACGAGCAGTACTTC. It yields the protein CASSPTPGSSSYEQYF. The rearrangement links TRBV5-4 to TRBJ2-7; a weak D match, TRBD2 (5 bases). Trimming removed 4 bases at V and 0 bases at J, with 17 bases between. This CDR3 is built from 16 residues. Germline-derived CDR1 and CDR2 are SGHNT and YYREEE (reference sequence). The full variable domain, rest sourced from reference TRBV5-4 and TRBJ2-7, is ETGVTQSPTHLIKTRGQQVTLRCSSQSGHNTVSWYQQALGQGPQFIFQYYREEENGRGNFPPRFSGLQFPNYSSELNVNALELDDSALYLCASSPTPGSSSYEQYFGPGTRLTVT.

This clone was detected a few times. The chain joins TRBV6-1 to TRBJ2-2; TRBD2 matches 7 bases. Trimming at V came to 5 bases and at J to 4 bases, leaving 1 base not matched to a gene. CDR1 and CDR2 from the germline V gene are MNHNS and SASEGT. There are 13 residues in the CDR3. CDR3 amino acids: CASSRTSTGELFF. The CDR3, as DNA: TGTGCCAGCAGTAGGACTAGCACCGGGGAGCTGTTTTTT.

This clone was picked up one time. The rearrangement joins TRBV6-5 to TRBJ2-3; D unclear. The V gene lost 6 bases and the J gene lost 4 bases, with 14 bases spanning the gap. CDR1 MNHEY and CDR2 SVGAGI come from the germline V gene. CDR3 size: 14 residues. CDR3 sequence reads: CASRLWVAADTQYF. In DNA form, the CDR3 reads TGTGCCAGCAGGCTTTGGGTGGCGGCAGATACGCAGTATTTT.

This chain uses TRBV9 with TRBJ2-6, with D uncertain. Per germline, CDR1 SGDLS and CDR2 YYNGEE. This CDR3 has 16 amino acids. The V end was cut by 3 bases, the J end by 2 bases, with 12 bases between. CDR3 coding DNA: TGTGCCAGCAGCGCCCAAAGGAGCGCTGGGGCCAACGTCCTGACTTTC. Amino acids: CASSAQRSAGANVLTF.

A few counts support this clone. The chain is built from TRBV5-4 and TRBJ1-2; TRBD1 matches 9 bases. The CDR3 contains 16 residues. V gave up 4 bases and J gave up 4 bases; unmatched junction bases: 11. CDR1 is SGHNT and CDR2 is YYREEE in the germline V gene (reference sequence). The CDR3 region is CASSDNQGQGIYGYTF. The CDR3 bases are TGTGCCAGCAGCGATAACCAAGGACAGGGGATCTATGGCTACACCTTC.

The gene calls are TRBV11-2 and TRBJ1-2, with TRBD1 matching over 9 bases. The germline CDR1 and CDR2 sequences are SGHAT and FQNNGV. CDR3 length: 16 amino acids. With V trimmed by 6 bases and J by 4 bases, 12 bases remained unmatched. CDR3 region: CASRSRTGEGAYGYTF. The CDR3, as DNA: TGTGCCAGCAGATCCCGGACAGGGGAGGGGGCCTATGGCTACACCTTC.

V and J are TRBV19 and TRBJ2-4; 9 bases line up with TRBD2. Germline CDR1 reads LNHDA; CDR2 reads SQIVND (reference sequence). This CDR3 comprises 17 residues. V gave up 6 bases and J gave up 1 base; unmatched junction bases: 10. This CDR3 reads CASRLAGDTLAKNIQYF. CDR3 sequence (DNA): TGTGCCAGTAGATTAGCGGGAGACACCCTGGCCAAAAACATTCAGTACTTC.

The J gene is TRBJ1-1, the V gene TRBV5-1; D unclear. Germline CDR1 and CDR2: SGHRS and YFSETQ. The V end was cut by 6 bases, the J end by 3 bases, with 12 bases between. This CDR3 is 13 amino acids long. CDR3 DNA: TGCGCCAGCACCCCAGGCGTTGACACTGAAGCTTTCTTT. It translates to CASTPGVDTEAFF. The entire variable domain, with the rest obtained from reference TRBV5-1 and TRBJ1-1, is as follows: KAGVTQTPRYLIKTRGQQVTLSCSPISGHRSVSWYQQTPGQGLQFLFEYFSETQRNKGNFPGRFSGRQFSNSRSEMNVSTLELGDSALYLCASTPGVDTEAFFGQGTRLTVV.

The V gene is TRBV4-2, the J gene TRBJ2-7; a possible D gene is TRBD2 (5 bases). Germline values: CDR1 LGHNA, CDR2 YNFKEQ. The V end was cut by 1 base, the J end by 3 bases, with 10 bases between. This CDR3 has 14 amino acids. CDR3 region: CASSQVLRDYEQYF. The DNA for the CDR3 is TGTGCCAGCAGCCAAGTATTACGGGACTACGAGCAGTACTTC.

This sequence joins TRBV5-1 and TRBJ2-7; 7 bases are shared with TRBD2. CDR3 size: 14 residues. J gave up 9 bases and V 1 base, and 10 bases lay outside the gene matches. CDR1 and CDR2 from the germline V gene are SGHRS and YFSETQ. The CDR3 loop is CASSLYYAGEGQYF. DNA for the CDR3: TGCGCCAGCAGCTTGTATTACGCGGGGGAAGGGCAGTACTTC.

CDR3 nucleotides: TGTGCCAGCAGCCCCCTGGGTAGCGGGACCGTTTCCTACAATGAGCAGTTCTTC. Translated: CASSPLGSGTVSYNEQFF. V gene TRBV4-2 combines with J gene TRBJ2-1; 8 bases are shared with TRBD2. V was clipped by 4 bases and J by 1 base; unmatched bases: 12. The CDR3 contains 18 residues. Germline loops: CDR1 LGHNA, CDR2 YNFKEQ.

The genes are TRBV9 and TRBJ2-5, with 10 bases aligning to TRBD2. The CDR3 totals 16 residues. Germline-derived CDR1 and CDR2 are SGDLS and YYNGEE. V trimming: 0 bases; J trimming: 4 bases; junction bases outside the gene matches: 6. CDR3 in amino acids: CASSVGSSGSSETQYF. The CDR3 region has the DNA TGTGCCAGCAGCGTAGGTTCTAGCGGGAGTTCAGAGACCCAGTACTTC.

V is TRBV4-3 and J is TRBJ2-1; 7 bases fit TRBD2. J lost 8 bases, V lost 0 bases, and 10 bases had no gene match. CDR3 length equals 16 residues. In germline, CDR1 is LGHNA, CDR2 YSLEER. This chain's CDR3 is CASSQEFAGEGHEQFF. The CDR3 coding sequence is TGCGCCAGCAGCCAAGAGTTTGCGGGAGAGGGCCATGAGCAGTTCTTC.

The chain recombines TRBV27 with TRBJ1-1; D gene unclear. Trimming stripped 8 bases from V and 7 bases from J, with 20 bases between. This CDR3 contains 14 residues. Germline V gene lookup returns CDR1 MNHEY and CDR2 SMNVEV (reference sequence). The CDR3 DNA reads TGTGCCAGCGCCGGAACTCGGCGGGGTTTTGAAGCTTTCTTT. Amino acid sequence: CASAGTRRGFEAFF.

The chain has TRBV28 and TRBJ1-1, with unresolved D. The CDR3 runs to 14 residues. Germline assignment: CDR1 MDHEN and CDR2 SYDVKM. Trimming took off 2 bases at V and 2 bases at J, with 9 bases between the two ends. In DNA form, the CDR3 reads TGTGCCAGCAGTTTACCTGACACCAACACTGAAGCTTTCTTT. This codes for CASSLPDTNTEAFF.

The genes are TRBV7-2 and TRBJ1-2, with 8 bases matching TRBD1. Germline loops: CDR1 SGHTA, CDR2 FQGNSA. J was trimmed by 4 bases and V by 0 bases; bases with no gene match: 1. The CDR3 sequence is 14 residues long. The CDR3 reads CASSLAGTGYGYTF. CDR3 in DNA: TGTGCCAGCAGCTTAGCCGGGACAGGCTATGGCTACACCTTC.